This TCR beta chain emerged from a study of T cell responses to AZD1222 COVID-19 vaccine. On the study more broadly: Second doses were pooled across both intervals (about 4 or about 12 weeks).

Per the germline V gene, CDR1 is MNHEY and CDR2 is SVGAGI. V lost 0 bases and J lost 8; bases outside the gene matches: 5. This CDR3 contains 15 residues. Assay: immunoSEQ multiplex PCR; the TCRdb copy retains only in-frame clones and omits some. Among around 100,000 clones listed, around 94% were seen once. Findings and caveats of the study: Vaccine-related CD4 TCRs covered spike, predominating at 160-218 and 743-854. There were mostly white British donors and more females than males, and clonal diversity was possibly underestimated. Just a handful of AZD1222 recipients were seropositive at baseline.

For this clone: Its antigen is still unknown.

This clonotype was obtained from an adult in good health. Material: peripheral blood, obtained on day 0 of AZD1222 vaccination. This chain links TRBV6-5 with TRBJ1-4; 8 bases line up with TRBD1. CDR3 nucleotides: TGTGCCAGCAGTTACTCGATTCAGGGGGCCGAAAAACTGTTTTTT. This codes for CASSYSIQGAEKLFF.